This TCR beta chain was captured by sequencing in a study of blood T cell repertoires in COVID-19. Participant-reported clinical history was the basis for cohort assignment. CDR1 MRHNA and CDR2 SNTAGT come from the germline V gene. Trimming pared 8 bases from V and 7 bases from J, leaving 15 bases between. The CDR3 sequence is 13 residues long. Measured with immunoSEQ multiplex PCR; TCRdb has only the in-frame clones, and not every one. Among about 200,000 clones listed, roughly 86% were seen once. The chain has TRBV6-4 and TRBJ2-1; weak D call: TRBD2 (6 bases). This clonotype was sampled from a woman aged 25 to 45 with acute COVID-19. The sample consisted of PBMCs or T cells enriched from blood (not recorded which). The CDR3 region is CASRQTGTNEQFF. The CDR3 coding sequence is TGTGCCAGCCGCCAGACGGGGACTAATGAGCAGTTCTTC.